The T cell receptor beta chain described here comes from a study of metastatic and nonmetastatic thyroid tumors (TCRdb year 2020). At the level of the whole study: Repertoires were compared across peripheral blood and tumor or nodule tissue samples from malignant and benign thyroid patients. What the research found in general, with its limitations: In both blood and tumor samples, TCR beta diversity was reported to be significantly higher in malignant tumors than in benign nodules.

Library construction relied on PCR. Sequenced on an Illumina HiSeq 4000. The TCR beta-chain CDR3 region of each patient was profiled by high-throughput sequencing. Processing in the source paper ran as follows. The researchers built a classifier to tell apart papillary thyroid cancer patients with distant metastasis, based on CDR3 differences among clinicopathological groups. To measure repertoire diversity the researchers used the Shannon index, while the Morisita-Horn index served to gauge how similar the tumor and blood repertoires were. TCRdb itself trimmed the public reads at Q25 with fastp, ran MiXCR and retained productive beta chains. What appears here as the V and J calls and clone size reflects TCRdb's work, not the paper's. The sample table records 15,000 or so clones; 20% to 30% of these occur just once. The ten most abundant clones make up 7.5% to 9% of the sample. This clone was detected a few times. Its antigen remains undetermined. Per-base qualities were not stored, and no clone one base away is much larger.

V drops 1 base and J drops 3 bases, leaving 2 bases in between. CDR1 and CDR2 are drawn from the germline V gene: KGHDR, SFDVKD. Its CDR3 holds 13 amino acids, cysteine through phenylalanine. The sequence is cut down to CDR3 DNA, 39 bases in frame from base 1. None of the patients had been given any treatment before thyroid surgery. Using T-cell receptor beta sequencing, the researchers looked back retrospectively at clinical samples from patients, gathered between about 2011 and 2019. Sample: tumor tissue. The chain employs TRBV24-1 and TRBJ2-2; the D gene identity is not certain. The sequence derives from a female donor with papillary thyroid cancer or a benign thyroid nodule (not recorded which). Some clones in this sample may be carry-over from other donors' samples. The DNA sequence is TGTGCCACCAGTGATTTATACACCGGGGAGCTGTTTTTT. This translates into CATSDLYTGELFF.